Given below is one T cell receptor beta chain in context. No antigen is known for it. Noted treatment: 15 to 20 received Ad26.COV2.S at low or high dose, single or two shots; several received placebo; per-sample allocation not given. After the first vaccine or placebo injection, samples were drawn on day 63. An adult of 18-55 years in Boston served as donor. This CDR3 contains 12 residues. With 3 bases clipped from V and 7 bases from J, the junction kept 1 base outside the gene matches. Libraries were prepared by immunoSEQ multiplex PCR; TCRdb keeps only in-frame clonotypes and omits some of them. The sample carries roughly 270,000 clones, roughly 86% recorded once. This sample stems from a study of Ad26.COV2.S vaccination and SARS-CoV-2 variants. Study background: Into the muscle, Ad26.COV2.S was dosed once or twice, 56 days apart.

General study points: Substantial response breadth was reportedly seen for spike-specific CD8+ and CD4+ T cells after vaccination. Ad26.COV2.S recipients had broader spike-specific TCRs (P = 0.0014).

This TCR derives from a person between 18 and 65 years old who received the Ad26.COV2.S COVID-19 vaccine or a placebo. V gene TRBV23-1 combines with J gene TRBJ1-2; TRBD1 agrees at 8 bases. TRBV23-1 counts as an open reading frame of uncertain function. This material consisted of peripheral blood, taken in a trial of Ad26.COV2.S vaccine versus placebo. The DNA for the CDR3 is TGCGCCAGCAGTCAGGACAGGGCTGGCTACACCTTC. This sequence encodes CASSQDRAGYTF.